What follows are 26 T cell receptor beta chains derived from one specimen sequenced in a study of CD8 T cells in ankylosing spondylitis. Overall study results and limits: Ankylosing spondylitis blood appeared to carry a characteristic TCR beta motif of roughly eight highly homologous variants.

Their target antigens are unknown. One entry per CDR3 protein results from TCRdb running MiXCR on the 5' RACE reads. The sample contains 300,000 to 400,000 distinct CDR3 sequences, 20% to 25% of which appear only once. Source material: blood, either unsorted or a sorted T cell fraction (not recorded which). The receptor set was obtained from a male donor with ankylosing spondylitis.

This clonotype came up once. The rearrangement links TRBV20-1 to TRBJ1-6, with TRBD1 as a possible D gene (5 bases). This CDR3 is 13 amino acids long. Germline CDR1 and CDR2: DFQATT and SNEGSKA (reference sequence). The V end lost 3 bases, the J end lost 8 bases, and 11 bases lay between the germline ends. CDR3 sequence reads: CSASPRVDSPLHF. The CDR3 coding sequence is TGCAGTGCTAGCCCCAGGGTCGATTCACCCCTCCACTTT.

This clonotype was counted between two and nine times. The chain is built from TRBV5-1 and TRBJ2-1; D is unclear. Germline V CDR1 and CDR2: SGHRS, YFSETQ. The CDR3 is made up of 16 amino acids. V gave up 3 bases and J gave up 1 base, with 14 bases separating them. The CDR3 coding sequence is TGCGCCAGCAGCTCCGGCCAAGGACGGTCCTACAATGAGCAGTTCTTC. Amino acid sequence: CASSSGQGRSYNEQFF.

This clonotype was counted between two and nine times. The gene calls are TRBV2 and TRBJ2-1; 7 nucleotides align to TRBD2. The junction had 3 bases not matched to a gene; V was cut back by 6 bases and J by 1 base. This CDR3 comprises 14 residues. CDR1 and CDR2 (germline): SNHLY, FYNNEI. For the CDR3, the DNA is TGTGCCAGCAGGCGGGAGTGGTCCTACAATGAGCAGTTCTTC. It codes for CASRREWSYNEQFF.

This clonotype was recorded a few times. V gene TRBV6-1 combines with J gene TRBJ1-1; D unclear. Germline V gene data show CDR1 as MNHNS and CDR2 as SASEGT. The CDR3 totals 16 residues. The V gene lost 0 bases and the J gene lost 4 bases, with 15 bases spanning the gap. In DNA form, the CDR3 reads TGTGCCAGCAGTGAAGCGTTGGTAGGGTTGGGCACTGAAGCTTTCTTT. Protein product: CASSEALVGLGTEAFF.

This clonotype was counted only a few times. The V call is TRBV18, the J call TRBJ2-7; no reliable D call. Germline CDR1 KGHSH, CDR2 LQKENI. The CDR3 extends over 13 amino acids. The V gene lost 3 bases and the J gene lost 3 bases, with 9 bases spanning the gap. Here the CDR3 reads CASSPEQYYEQYF. Written as DNA, the CDR3 is TGTGCCAGCTCACCGGAACAGTACTACGAGCAGTACTTC.

This rearrangement joins TRBV6-2 or TRBV6-3 to TRBJ2-7, with 16 nucleotides matching TRBD2. Germline CDR1 MNHEY, CDR2 SVGEGT. The V segment lost 6 bases and the J segment 0 bases; nucleotides outside the gene matches: 8. The CDR3 covers 18 residues. CDR3 residues: CASRTAGTSGRASYEQYF. The CDR3 DNA reads as TGTGCCAGCAGAACCGCCGGGACTAGCGGGAGGGCCTCCTACGAGCAGTACTTC.

The rearrangement joins TRBV18 to TRBJ2-2; D is uncertain. There are 13 residues in the CDR3. V lost 10 bases and J lost 1, with 10 bases in between. Per the germline V gene, CDR1 is KGHSH and CDR2 is LQKENI. In DNA, the CDR3 is TGTGCCACCTTCTGGGGGAACACCGGGGAGCTGTTTTTT. The encoded protein is CATFWGNTGELFF.

This clonotype appeared a few times. This chain uses TRBV20-1 with TRBJ2-1; 8 bases align to TRBD2. The trim removed 2 bases at V and 9 bases at J, leaving 0 bases unmatched. The CDR3 is 11 residues long. Germline V lookup: CDR1 DFQATT, CDR2 SNEGSKA (reference sequence). CDR3 DNA: TGCAGTGCTAGACTAGCGGGTGAGCAGTTCTTC. Translated, it gives CSARLAGEQFF.

This clonotype has only one observation. This may arise from a read error, as a much more abundant clone is one base away. Here the CDR3 DNA reads TGTGCCAGCAGCTTAGACAGGGAGAACACTGAAGCTTTCTTT. Its translation: CASSLDRENTEAFF. The chain joins TRBV7-3 to TRBJ1-1, with 7 bases matching TRBD1. From germline, CDR1 is SGHTA and CDR2 FQGTGA. V lost 2 bases and J lost 1; bases outside the gene matches: 1. The CDR3 sequence is 14 residues long.

The rearrangement joins TRBV9 to TRBJ2-2, with 8 positions matching TRBD1. After removal of 4 bases from V and 3 bases from J, the junction contained 5 bases not matched to a gene. The germline CDR1 and CDR2 sequences are SGDLS and YYNGEE. The CDR3 has 15 residues. The CDR3 DNA follows: TGTGCCAGCAGCACTGCAGGGGGCTACACCGGGGAGCTGTTTTTT. This sequence encodes CASSTAGGYTGELFF.

The genes are TRBV6-1 and TRBJ1-1, with TRBD1 as a possible D gene (6 bases). V lost 6 bases to trimming and J lost 8 bases, with 22 bases between them. Per germline, CDR1 MNHNS and CDR2 SASEGT. The length of the CDR3 is 15 residues. For the CDR3, the DNA is TGTGCCAGCAGCGTCACGACGGGACACCTTTTAGAAGCTTTCTTT. It translates to CASSVTTGHLLEAFF.

This clonotype has more than one count but fewer than ten. The CDR3 region is CASKNSNAANEKLFF. The DNA for the CDR3 is TGTGCCAGCAAGAACTCGAACGCAGCTAATGAAAAACTGTTTTTT. The genes are TRBV6-2 or TRBV6-3 and TRBJ1-4; D is ambiguous. Germline CDR1 and CDR2: MNHEY and SVGEGT. Trimming cost V 7 bases and J 3 bases, with 15 bases left between them. CDR3 length equals 15 residues.

V and J are TRBV7-8 and TRBJ2-2; the match to TRBD1 covers 7 bases. With 0 bases clipped from V and 4 bases from J, the junction kept 14 bases outside the gene matches. The germline gives CDR1 SGHVS, CDR2 FQNEAQ. There are 19 residues in the CDR3. This chain's CDR3 is CASSLARILKGARTGELFF. CDR3 nucleotides: TGTGCCAGCAGCTTAGCGAGAATACTGAAGGGGGCGCGCACCGGGGAGCTGTTTTTT.

This clonotype showed up just once. J is TRBJ1-2 and V is TRBV6-5, with D possibly being TRBD1 (6 bases). Trimming took 2 bases from V and 7 from J, leaving 14 bases between them. Germline V gene data show CDR1 as MNHEY and CDR2 as SVGAGI. The CDR3 runs 14 residues. The CDR3 protein is CASSYEGGPLGYTF. The CDR3 DNA reads TGTGCCAGCAGTTACGAAGGGGGACCCCTTGGCTACACCTTC.

The V call is TRBV7-9, the J call TRBJ1-4; 7 bases fit TRBD1. The J segment lost 8 bases and the V segment lost 5 bases, leaving 11 bases of the junction unmatched. This CDR3 comprises 15 residues. Germline CDR1 reads SEHNR; CDR2 reads FQNEAQ (reference sequence). CDR3 nucleotides: TGTGCCAGCAGCCTACGGACAGGACCACCCGAAAAACTGTTTTTT. Protein product: CASSLRTGPPEKLFF.

This clonotype has a handful of counts. This chain uses TRBV5-1 with TRBJ2-7; 7 bases are a match to TRBD2. Germline V gene lookup returns CDR1 SGHRS and CDR2 YFSETQ. The CDR3 is 18 amino acids. The junction had 18 bases not matched to a gene; V was cut back by 5 bases and J by 1 base. The CDR3 sequence: CASSTHRSGDRGSYEQYF. The DNA of the CDR3 is TGCGCCAGCAGTACACACAGGAGCGGGGATCGAGGGTCCTACGAGCAGTACTTC.

This clonotype was seen a few times. The rearrangement joins TRBV6-1 to TRBJ2-7; weak D call: TRBD1 (6 bases). The CDR3 extends over 14 amino acids. Germline V CDR1 and CDR2: MNHNS, SASEGT. The ends were cut back, 5 bases at V and 2 bases at J, with 13 bases in the middle. The CDR3 nucleotides are TGTGCCAGCAGTAAAATGGACAGACCCTACGAGCAGTACTTC. This sequence encodes CASSKMDRPYEQYF.

This clonotype was observed a handful of times. The chain links TRBV6-2 or TRBV6-3 to TRBJ2-7; 9 bases map to TRBD1. Germline CDR1 MNHEY, CDR2 SVGEGT. The CDR3 is 15 residues long. Germline trimming cut 5 bases from V and 3 bases from J; bases unmatched to any gene: 8. CDR3 sequence reads: CASSPRRTGDYEQYF. DNA for the CDR3: TGTGCCAGCAGTCCACGACGGACAGGGGACTACGAGCAGTACTTC.

This clonotype was seen a handful of times. The V and J genes are TRBV21-1 and TRBJ1-4; TRBD1, the table's D call, was not compared with the DNA. TRBV21-1 counts as a pseudogene. This CDR3 spans 17 amino acids. The CDR3 DNA sequence: TGTGCCAGCAGCAAAGAAGGGACAGCAGACCGGAATGAAAAACTGTTTTTT. Translation: CASSKEGTADRNEKLFF.

This clonotype was picked up a small number of times. This rearrangement joins TRBV9 to TRBJ1-2, with D perhaps TRBD1 (5 bases). The germline V and J ends were trimmed by 4 bases and 3 bases, with 16 bases remaining between them. This CDR3 has 15 amino acids. CDR1 and CDR2 from the germline V gene are SGDLS and YYNGEE. The CDR3 here is CASSPHAGLDYGYTF. The DNA of the CDR3 is TGTGCCAGCAGCCCACACGCGGGGCTTGACTATGGCTACACCTTC.

This clonotype was seen many times. The chain joins TRBV28 to TRBJ1-4; no definite D call. The CDR3 has 13 residues. Looked up from germline, CDR1 is MDHEN and CDR2 is SYDVKM. V was pared by 3 bases and J by 5 bases, with 7 bases between. CDR3 in DNA: TGTGCCAGCAGTTTTGCAGCGAATGAAAAACTGTTTTTT. Translation gives CASSFAANEKLFF.

V usage is TRBV20-1 and J usage is TRBJ1-1; no reliable D call. Trimming cost V 3 bases and J 0 bases, with 8 bases left between them. CDR1 and CDR2 from the germline V gene are DFQATT and SNEGSKA (reference sequence). This CDR3 is 13 amino acids long. The CDR3 here is CSARNQVNTEAFF. The CDR3 bases are TGCAGTGCTAGGAATCAGGTGAACACTGAAGCTTTCTTT.

This chain connects TRBV2 to TRBJ2-7; 12 bases match TRBD1. In germline, CDR1 is SNHLY, CDR2 FYNNEI. V lost 5 bases, J lost 5 bases, and 7 bases stayed unmatched. CDR3 size: 15 residues. For the CDR3, the DNA is TGTGCCAGCAGTTTTAGGGGGACAGGGGGCGACGAGCAGTACTTC. Residues: CASSFRGTGGDEQYF.

This clonotype occurred a few times. J is TRBJ2-7 and V is TRBV5-1; 8 positions agree with TRBD2. This CDR3 region has 16 residues. The ends lost 0 bases at V and 3 bases at J; junction bases unmatched: 8. CDR1 and CDR2 from the germline V gene are SGHRS and YFSETQ. CDR3 in amino acids: CASSLVSSGNFYEQYF. The CDR3 DNA reads as TGCGCCAGCAGCTTGGTTAGTAGCGGGAATTTCTACGAGCAGTACTTC. The full variable domain, with the rest looked up from reference TRBV5-1 and TRBJ2-7, is KAGVTQTPRYLIKTRGQQVTLSCSPISGHRSVSWYQQTPGQGLQFLFEYFSETQRNKGNFPGRFSGRQFSNSRSEMNVSTLELGDSALYLCASSLVSSGNFYEQYFGPGTRLTVT.

This chain connects TRBV5-6 to TRBJ2-7; no definite D call. V lost 2 bases and J lost 6, with 21 bases in between. Germline assignment: CDR1 SGHDT and CDR2 YYEEEE. The CDR3 sequence is 16 residues long. CDR3 in amino acids: CASSFLGQARLLEQYF. In DNA form, the CDR3 reads TGTGCCAGCAGCTTTCTTGGGCAGGCGAGACTGCTCGAGCAGTACTTC.

V and J are TRBV7-3 and TRBJ2-5; D might be TRBD2 (5 bases). CDR1 and CDR2 (germline): SGHTA, FQGTGA. The CDR3 spans 13 residues. V was pared by 5 bases and J by 7 bases, with 14 bases between. Here the CDR3 DNA reads TGTGCCAGCAGCCCCCAAAGAGGAGGGACCCAGTACTTC. Protein sequence: CASSPQRGGTQYF. Using reference TRBV7-3 and TRBJ2-5 for the parts outside the CDR3, the full variable domain is GAGVSQTPSNKVTEKGKYVELRCDPISGHTALYWYRQSLGQGPEFLIYFQGTGAADDSGLPNDRFFAVRPEGSVSTLKIQRTERGDSAVYLCASSPQRGGTQYFGPGTRLLVL.